What follows are 31 T cell receptor beta chains derived from one specimen sequenced in a study of blood T cell repertoires in COVID-19. TCRdb's copy holds only in-frame clones and misses some; the assay was immunoSEQ multiplex PCR. The sample lists around 250,000 clones; about 88% were seen once. Source material: PBMCs or T cells enriched from blood (not recorded which). These receptors came from a woman aged 50 to 65 who had recovered from COVID-19.

This clone was observed a single time. V and J are TRBV27 and TRBJ2-1; a weak D match, TRBD1 (6 bases). There are 13 residues in the CDR3. V lost 5 bases and J lost 4, with 9 bases in between. CDR1 and CDR2 (germline): MNHEY, SMNVEV (reference sequence). For the CDR3, the DNA is TGTGCCAGCAGTCGAGGGGGTTACAATGAGCAGTTCTTC. Translating gives CASSRGGYNEQFF.

This clone occurred a few times. J is TRBJ2-6 and V is TRBV29-1; 12 bases agree with TRBD1. CDR3 length: 18 residues. Germline values: CDR1 SQVTM, CDR2 ANQGSEA. The ends lost 6 bases at V and 4 bases at J; junction bases unmatched: 13. The CDR3 protein is CSVIAGTGGVMGANVLTF. In DNA form, the CDR3 reads TGCAGCGTAATTGCCGGGACAGGGGGCGTGATGGGGGCCAACGTCCTGACTTTC.

The chain joins TRBV5-4 to TRBJ2-1; D remains ambiguous. V lost 1 base, J lost 2 bases, and 13 bases lay in between. There are 16 residues in the CDR3. In germline, CDR1 is SGHNT, CDR2 YYREEE (reference sequence). In nucleotides, the CDR3 is TGTGCCAGCAGCTTGAAGTTAACTGCAACCTACAATGAGCAGTTCTTC. Translating it yields CASSLKLTATYNEQFF. The full variable domain, in which reference TRBV5-4 and TRBJ2-1 provide the parts outside the CDR3, is ETGVTQSPTHLIKTRGQQVTLRCSSQSGHNTVSWYQQALGQGPQFIFQYYREEENGRGNFPPRFSGLQFPNYSSELNVNALELDDSALYLCASSLKLTATYNEQFFGPGTRLTVL.

This sequence joins TRBV11-3 and TRBJ2-1, with TRBD2 matching over 7 bases. Germline loops: CDR1 SGHNT, CDR2 YENEEA. The V and J ends lost 2 bases and 6 bases, in that order; junction bases with no gene match: 7. The CDR3 loop spans 15 amino acids. The CDR3, as DNA: TGTGCCAGCAGCTTAAGGGGCGGGGGACCCAATGAGCAGTTCTTC. The encoded protein is CASSLRGGGPNEQFF.

This clone appeared once. This sequence joins TRBV7-3 and TRBJ1-6; 8 bases fit TRBD1. Germline CDR1 SGHTA, CDR2 FQGTGA. The CDR3 runs to 15 residues. The J segment lost 9 bases and the V segment lost 0 bases, leaving 4 bases of the junction unmatched. The DNA for the CDR3 is TGTGCCAGCAGCTTAACCTCTGACAGGGGTTCACCCCTCCACTTT. It is translated as CASSLTSDRGSPLHF.

This chain uses TRBV7-2 with TRBJ2-2, with TRBD1 matching 11 bases. In germline, CDR1 is SGHTA, CDR2 FQGNSA. The CDR3 is made up of 16 amino acids. V was clipped by 4 bases and J by 7 bases; unmatched bases: 8. Here the CDR3 DNA reads TGTGCCAGCAGCTCGGCCGGGACAGGGGGTCTCGGGGAGCTGTTTTTT. Its protein product is CASSSAGTGGLGELFF. Full variable domain (missing parts from reference TRBV7-2 and TRBJ2-2): GAGVSQSPSNKVTEKGKDVELRCDPISGHTALYWYRQSLGQGLEFLIYFQGNSAPDKSGLPSDRFSAERTGGSVSTLTIQRTQQEDSAVYLCASSSAGTGGLGELFFGEGSRLTVL.

The chain is built from TRBV29-1 and TRBJ1-2; possible D gene TRBD1, 6 bases. The CDR3 runs to 12 residues. Germline V gene sequence: CDR1 SQVTM, CDR2 ANQGSEA. Trimming left V 7 bases short and J 2 bases short, with 11 bases between. The CDR3: CSGRQGNYGYTF. DNA for the CDR3: TGCAGCGGTCGTCAGGGGAACTATGGCTACACCTTC.

V and J are TRBV2 and TRBJ1-2; D gene unclear. Germline CDR1 and CDR2: SNHLY and FYNNEI. Between the trimmed V and J ends, which lost 6 bases and 8 bases, there was a span of 13 bases. CDR3 length: 12 residues. CDR3 sequence reads: CASRGGFAGYTF. CDR3 sequence (DNA): TGTGCCAGCAGAGGAGGTTTTGCCGGCTACACCTTC.

V and J are TRBV28 and TRBJ2-3, with 10 bases aligning to TRBD2. CDR1 and CDR2 (germline): MDHEN, SYDVKM. J lost 2 bases, V lost 4 bases, and 9 bases had no gene match. The CDR3 is 17 residues long. The CDR3 loop is CASSSVGSGRDTDTQYF. In DNA, the CDR3 is TGTGCCAGCAGTTCGGTGGGCAGCGGGAGGGACACAGATACGCAGTATTTT.

The chain couples TRBV2 to TRBJ2-5; unclear D gene. Germline CDR1 reads SNHLY; CDR2 reads FYNNEI. Trimming stripped 5 bases from V and 5 bases from J, with 6 bases between. This CDR3 region has 11 residues. The CDR3 region is CASSQQETQYF. Written as DNA, the CDR3 is TGTGCCAGCAGTCAACAGGAGACCCAGTACTTC.

This clone has a single count. In DNA, the CDR3 is TGTGCCACCAGTGAACCTACAGGTACGAGAAATGAAAAACTGTTTTTT. It yields the protein CATSEPTGTRNEKLFF. The V gene is TRBV24-1, the J gene TRBJ1-4; D is possibly TRBD1 (5 bases). This CDR3 has 16 amino acids. V lost 4 bases and J 5 bases, leaving 16 bases between the germline ends. CDR1 and CDR2 (germline): KGHDR, SFDVKD.

The chain recombines TRBV19 with TRBJ1-2; 8 bases are shared with TRBD1. The germline V gene has CDR1 LNHDA and CDR2 SQIVND (reference sequence). The ends lost 10 bases at V and 0 bases at J; junction bases unmatched: 10. This CDR3 has 15 residues. This CDR3 is CATSDRGGSNYGYTF. DNA of the CDR3: TGTGCCACCTCAGACAGGGGAGGGTCTAACTATGGCTACACCTTC.

This clone was detected only a few times. The chain couples TRBV12-3 or TRBV12-4 to TRBJ1-5; TRBD1 matches 7 bases. Unmatched junction bases numbered 3, after V lost 3 bases and J lost 7 bases. The CDR3 contains 13 residues. CDR3 nucleotide sequence: TGTGCCAGCAGTTTTAACAGGGGCCAGCCCCAGCATTTT. This encodes CASSFNRGQPQHF.

This clone occurred a few times. V gene TRBV3-1 (or the pseudogene TRBV3-2) combines with J gene TRBJ1-1; 9 bases line up with TRBD1. This CDR3 is 14 amino acids long. The germline V gene has CDR1 LGHDT and CDR2 YNNKEL (reference sequence). Unmatched junction bases numbered 2, after V lost 4 bases and J lost 2 bases. For the CDR3, the DNA is TGTGCCAGCAGCCGACAGGGGGATAACACTGAAGCTTTCTTT. Amino acids: CASSRQGDNTEAFF.

The chain carries TRBV19 and TRBJ2-1; 11 bases agree with TRBD2. Germline values: CDR1 LNHDA, CDR2 SQIVND (reference sequence). Losses at the gene ends were 5 bases for V and 7 bases for J; bases not matched to a gene: 7. The CDR3 contains 15 residues. CDR3 region: CASSGRGLAENEQFF. The CDR3, as DNA: TGTGCCAGTAGTGGGAGGGGACTAGCGGAAAATGAGCAGTTCTTC.

This rearrangement joins TRBV10-3 to TRBJ2-3; a possible D gene is TRBD2 (6 bases). The V gene lost 8 bases and the J gene lost 2 bases, with 14 bases spanning the gap. Germline loops: CDR1 ENHRY, CDR2 SYGVKD. CDR3 length equals 14 residues. The CDR3 DNA reads TGTGCCATCCATGCGGGACCTCACACAGATACGCAGTATTTT. The encoded protein is CAIHAGPHTDTQYF.

The chain couples TRBV12-5 to TRBJ1-1; perhaps TRBD1 as D (5 bases). This CDR3 is built from 14 residues. V dropped 6 bases and J dropped 2 bases, with 13 bases sitting between them. Germline V CDR1 and CDR2: LGHNT, FRNRAP. CDR3 region: CASGLGGVNTEAFF. The CDR3 DNA sequence: TGTGCTAGTGGCCTGGGGGGGGTTAACACTGAAGCTTTCTTT.

The V gene is TRBV5-6, the J gene TRBJ1-2; D is perhaps TRBD1 (6 bases). The CDR3 contains 14 residues. The germline gives CDR1 SGHDT, CDR2 YYEEEE. With 3 bases removed from V and 10 bases from J, the gap between germline ends came to 19 bases. CDR3 region: CASSWIRGPDDYTF. As DNA, the CDR3 is TGTGCCAGCAGCTGGATCAGGGGCCCTGACGACTACACCTTC.

The rearrangement links TRBV6-5 to TRBJ2-1; 11 nucleotides line up with TRBD1. This CDR3 contains 15 residues. The V gene end was trimmed by 5 bases and the J gene end by 12 bases; junction bases not matched to a gene: 12. Per the germline V gene, CDR1 is MNHEY and CDR2 is SVGAGI. The CDR3 reads CASSPGTGGTRGQFF. The DNA of the CDR3 is TGTGCCAGCAGTCCCGGGACAGGGGGGACCCGGGGGCAGTTCTTC.

The chain links TRBV25-1 to TRBJ1-1; 7 bases line up with TRBD1. Germline lookup yields CDR1 MGHDK and CDR2 SYGVNS. The CDR3 runs 14 residues. Trimming removed 5 bases from V and 0 bases from J; junction bases left unmatched: 3. The CDR3 sequence: CASSLGQMNTEAFF. The CDR3 DNA follows: TGTGCCAGCAGTCTGGGACAGATGAACACTGAAGCTTTCTTT.

The chain joins TRBV7-3 to TRBJ2-1; 11 positions match TRBD1. The CDR3 is made up of 15 amino acids. Losses at the gene ends were 9 bases for V and 9 bases for J; bases not matched to a gene: 13. Germline-derived CDR1 and CDR2 are SGHTA and FQGTGA. CDR3 DNA sequence: TGTGCCAGACATATTAGGGGGACAGGGGGTTGTGAGCAGTTCTTC. Residues: CARHIRGTGGCEQFF.

The V and J genes are TRBV28 and TRBJ2-3, with 7 bases fitting TRBD2. From germline, CDR1 is MDHEN and CDR2 SYDVKM. There are 14 residues in the CDR3. The V gene end was trimmed by 3 bases and the J gene end by 1 base; junction bases not matched to a gene: 1. The CDR3: CASSFAGGTDTQYF. As DNA, the CDR3 is TGTGCCAGCAGTTTTGCGGGAGGCACAGATACGCAGTATTTT.

The rearrangement uses TRBV18 and TRBJ1-3; D call uncertain. Germline values: CDR1 KGHSH, CDR2 LQKENI. The CDR3 length is 17 residues. V lost 4 bases to trimming and J lost 0 bases, with 16 bases between them. DNA of the CDR3: TGTGCCAGCTCACTTCAACGGGAAACTTTCTCTGGAAACACCATATATTTT. Encoded protein: CASSLQRETFSGNTIYF. Together with reference TRBV18 and TRBJ1-3, the CDR3 gives the full variable domain: NAGVMQNPRHLVRRRGQEARLRCSPMKGHSHVYWYRQLPEEGLKFMVYLQKENIIDESGMPKERFSAEFPKEGPSILRIQQVVRGDSAAYFCASSLQRETFSGNTIYFGEGSWLTVV.

This rearrangement joins TRBV18 to TRBJ1-5; a weak D match, TRBD1 (5 bases). Trimming took off 6 bases at V and 2 bases at J, with 11 bases between the two ends. This CDR3 is built from 14 residues. Germline V lookup: CDR1 KGHSH, CDR2 LQKENI. CDR3 residues: CASSPWGGNQPQHF. DNA of the CDR3: TGTGCCAGCTCTCCCTGGGGGGGCAATCAGCCCCAGCATTTT.

CDR3 region: CASSPRQGAIYGYTF. Written as DNA, the CDR3 is TGTGCCAGCAGCCCAAGACAGGGGGCCATCTATGGCTACACCTTC. The rearrangement links TRBV5-6 to TRBJ1-2, with TRBD1 matching 10 bases. Germline lookup yields CDR1 SGHDT and CDR2 YYEEEE. This CDR3 has 15 amino acids. The V segment lost 4 bases and the J segment 4 bases; nucleotides outside the gene matches: 7.

The gene calls are TRBV28 and TRBJ2-7, with TRBD1 matching 7 bases. The trim removed 4 bases at V and 3 bases at J, leaving 6 bases unmatched. Germline lookup yields CDR1 MDHEN and CDR2 SYDVKM. This CDR3 is built from 14 residues. As DNA, the CDR3 is TGTGCCAGCAGTTCCGGACAGGACAGCTACGAGCAGTACTTC. Its translation is CASSSGQDSYEQYF. The whole variable domain, filled in from reference TRBV28 and TRBJ2-7, reads DVKVTQSSRYLVKRTGEKVFLECVQDMDHENMFWYRQDPGLGLRLIYFSYDVKMKEKGDIPEGYSVSREKKERFSLILESASTNQTSMYLCASSSGQDSYEQYFGPGTRLTVT.

This clone occurred once. This chain connects TRBV9 to TRBJ2-7; weak D call: TRBD2 (6 bases). The CDR3 has 16 residues. The germline CDR1 and CDR2 sequences are SGDLS and YYNGEE. The V gene lost 3 bases and the J gene lost 2 bases, with 18 bases spanning the gap. CDR3 sequence reads: CASSGGGGGPTYEQYF. The CDR3 DNA reads TGTGCCAGCAGCGGCGGAGGTGGAGGGCCCACCTACGAGCAGTACTTC.

This rearrangement joins TRBV13 to TRBJ2-7; 13 bases agree with TRBD2. The CDR3 contains 16 residues. V lost 5 bases to trimming and J lost 4 bases; unmatched junction nucleotides: 8. CDR1 and CDR2 from the germline V gene are PRHDT and FYEKMQ (reference sequence). The CDR3 DNA reads as TGTGCCAGCAGCGGAGGACTAGCGGGAGCCCCGTACGAGCAGTACTTC. Its translation is CASSGGLAGAPYEQYF.

The rearrangement joins TRBV2 to TRBJ2-7, with D unresolved. The CDR3 contains 10 residues. V was cut by 6 bases and J by 9 bases, with 9 bases left in between. Germline assignment: CDR1 SNHLY and CDR2 FYNNEI. The CDR3 nucleotides are TGTGCCAGCAGCAGATCTGTGCAGTACTTC. This codes for CASSRSVQYF.

This sequence joins TRBV5-1 and TRBJ2-7, with TRBD2 identical over 10 bases. Trimming at V came to 5 bases and at J to 4 bases, leaving 9 bases not matched to a gene. The CDR3 totals 15 residues. From germline, CDR1 is SGHRS and CDR2 YFSETQ. This CDR3 is CASSLVVAGGYEQYF. The CDR3 nucleotides read TGCGCCAGCAGTCTGGTGGTAGCGGGAGGTTACGAGCAGTACTTC.

The rearrangement joins TRBV28 to TRBJ1-5, with TRBD1 identical over 7 bases. Unmatched junction bases numbered 7, after V lost 6 bases and J lost 8 bases. The V gene's germline CDR1 is MDHEN and CDR2 SYDVKM. The CDR3 length is 13 residues. The CDR3: CASRSQGGKPQHF. CDR3 sequence (DNA): TGTGCCAGCAGATCTCAGGGGGGTAAGCCCCAGCATTTT.